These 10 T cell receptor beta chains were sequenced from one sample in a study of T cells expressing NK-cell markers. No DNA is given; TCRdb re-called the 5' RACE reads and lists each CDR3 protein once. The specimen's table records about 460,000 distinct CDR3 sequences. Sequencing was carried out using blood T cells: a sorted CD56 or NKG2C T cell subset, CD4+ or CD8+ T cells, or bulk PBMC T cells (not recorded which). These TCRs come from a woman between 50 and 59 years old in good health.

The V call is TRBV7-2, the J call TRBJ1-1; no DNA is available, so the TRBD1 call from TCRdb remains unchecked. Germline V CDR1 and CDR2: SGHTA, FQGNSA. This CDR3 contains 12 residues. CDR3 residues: CASSFWGAEAFF.

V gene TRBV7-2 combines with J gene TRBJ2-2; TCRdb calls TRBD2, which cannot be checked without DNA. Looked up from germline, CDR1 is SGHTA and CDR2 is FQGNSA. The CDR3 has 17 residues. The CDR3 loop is CASSLVGRLGTTGELFF.

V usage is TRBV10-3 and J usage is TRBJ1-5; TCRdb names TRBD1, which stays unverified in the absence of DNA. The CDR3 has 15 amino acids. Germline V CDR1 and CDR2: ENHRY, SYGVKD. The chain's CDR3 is CAISEGVQGNQPQHF.

CDR3 region: CSARQTGTGELFF. The chain employs TRBV20-1 and TRBJ2-2. The germline V gene encodes CDR1 DFQATT and CDR2 SNEGSKA (reference sequence). The CDR3 sequence is 13 residues long.

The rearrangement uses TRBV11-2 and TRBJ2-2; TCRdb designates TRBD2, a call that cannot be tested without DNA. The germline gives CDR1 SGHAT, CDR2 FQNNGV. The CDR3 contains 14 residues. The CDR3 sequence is CASIRDSRVGELFF.

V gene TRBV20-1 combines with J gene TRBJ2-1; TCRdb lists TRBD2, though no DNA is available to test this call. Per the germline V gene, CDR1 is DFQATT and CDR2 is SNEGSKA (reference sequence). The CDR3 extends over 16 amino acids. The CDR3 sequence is CSARRVGTSGRYEQFF.

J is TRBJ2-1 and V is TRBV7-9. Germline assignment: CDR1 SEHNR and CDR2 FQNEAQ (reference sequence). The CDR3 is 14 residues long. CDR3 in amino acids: CASSFRSSYNEQFF. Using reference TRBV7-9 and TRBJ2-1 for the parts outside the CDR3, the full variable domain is DTGVSQNPRHKITKRGQNVTFRCDPISEHNRLYWYRQTLGQGPEFLTYFQNEAQLEKSRLLSDRFSAERPKGSFSTLEIQRTEQGDSAMYLCASSFRSSYNEQFFGPGTRLTVL.

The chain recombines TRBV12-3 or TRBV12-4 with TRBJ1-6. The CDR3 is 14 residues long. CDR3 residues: CASPSSSYNSPLHF.

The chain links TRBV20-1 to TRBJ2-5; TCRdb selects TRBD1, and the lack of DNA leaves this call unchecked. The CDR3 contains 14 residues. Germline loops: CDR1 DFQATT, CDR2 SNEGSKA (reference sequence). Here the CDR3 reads CSALKGGEVGTQYF.

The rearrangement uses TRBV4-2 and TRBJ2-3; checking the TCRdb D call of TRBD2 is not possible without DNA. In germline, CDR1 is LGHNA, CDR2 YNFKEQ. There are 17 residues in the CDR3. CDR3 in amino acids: CASSQDHQAAFTDTQYF.